Reported below is one T cell receptor (beta chain). Looked up from germline, CDR1 is SNHLY and CDR2 is FYNNEI. Between the trimmed V and J ends, which lost 2 bases and 7 bases, there was a span of 24 bases. This CDR3 has 18 amino acids. These data come from a study of technical replicates of blood from four donors. The table came from immunoSEQ multiplex PCR; TCRdb's copy has only in-frame clones and leaves some out. The sample carries some 94,000 clones, 90% to 96% recorded once. The clonotype originates from a human donor in good health. The V and J genes are TRBV2 and TRBJ2-1; tentative D call: TRBD1 (7 bases). Sequenced material: T cells isolated from PBMCs. The DNA of the CDR3 is TGTGCCAGCAGTGAACAGATGGTAGCGGATTCAGGGGGGAATGAGCAGTTCTTC. Its protein product is CASSEQMVADSGGNEQFF.